Below are 19 T cell receptor beta chains sequenced from a single sample in a study of immune heterogeneity within non-small cell lung tumors. Multiplex PCR employing 32 V and 13 J primers generated amplicons of the TCR beta CDR3. TCRdb used MiXCR to reprocess the multiplex PCR reads, holding one entry per CDR3 protein. Of 22,000 or so distinct CDR3 sequences listed, around 27% were seen once; the top ten hold under 4.5%. Template input was genomic DNA from bulk tumor (about 640 ng per sample). From each primary tumor, several far-apart biopsies were obtained during surgery. The patients were newly diagnosed with non-small cell lung cancer, had not been treated, and had curative surgery. Specimen: lung tumor tissue. These receptors came from a man aged 40-49 years with non-small cell lung cancer.

The chain combines TRBV3-1 with TRBJ1-2, with 7 positions matching TRBD1. The germline V gene has CDR1 LGHDT and CDR2 YNNKEL (reference sequence). Germline trimming cut 4 bases from V and 8 bases from J; bases unmatched to any gene: 7. This CDR3 has 13 amino acids. The CDR3 DNA follows: TGTGCCAGCAGCCCCTGGACAGGACCAGGCTACACCTTC. Residues: CASSPWTGPGYTF.

The rearrangement links TRBV7-6 to TRBJ2-7; no firm D call. The CDR3 covers 12 residues. CDR1 and CDR2 from the germline V gene are SGHVS and FNYEAQ. V was cut by 1 base and J by 6 bases, with 7 bases left in between. CDR3 nucleotide sequence: TGTGCCAGCAGCTTAGTGTCGAGCGAGCAGTACTTC. This sequence encodes CASSLVSSEQYF. The variable domain in full, with the rest retrieved from reference TRBV7-6 and TRBJ2-7, is GAGVSQSPRYKVTKRGQDVALRCDPISGHVSLYWYRQALGQGPEFLTYFNYEAQQDKSGLPNDRFSAERPEGSISTLTIQRTEQRDSAMYRCASSLVSSEQYFGPGTRLTVT.

The gene calls are TRBV19 and TRBJ2-5, with TRBD2 matching over 7 bases. Germline-derived CDR1 and CDR2 are LNHDA and SQIVND (reference sequence). The CDR3 runs 14 residues. V gave up 5 bases and J gave up 5 bases; unmatched junction bases: 8. The CDR3 DNA reads as TGTGCCAGTAGTTGGGCGGGAGCGGGTGAGACCCAGTACTTC. Encoded protein: CASSWAGAGETQYF.

Notes on this clonotype: Possible read error: a much larger clone is one base away. V gene TRBV12-3 or TRBV12-4 combines with J gene TRBJ2-1; D ambiguous. The CDR3 spans 15 residues. Trimming removed 5 bases at V and 0 bases at J, with 11 bases between. The CDR3 DNA sequence: TGTGCCAGCAGTACCGCCGGGTGCTCCTACAATGAGCAGTTCTTC. Translating gives CASSTAGCSYNEQFF.

V gene TRBV11-2 combines with J gene TRBJ2-1, with D perhaps TRBD2 (6 bases). V lost 3 bases and J 11 bases, leaving 17 bases between the germline ends. The CDR3 is made up of 14 amino acids. In germline, CDR1 is SGHAT, CDR2 FQNNGV. The CDR3 DNA sequence: TGTGCCAGCAGCTTTGGGGGGAAGGGCCACCAGCAGTTCTTC. As protein: CASSFGGKGHQQFF.

This clonotype was observed a handful of times. The chain uses TRBV5-4 and TRBJ2-3; D not resolved. With 8 bases removed from V and 5 bases from J, the gap between germline ends came to 18 bases. CDR1 is SGHNT, CDR2 YYREEE, per germline (reference sequence). This CDR3 is 14 amino acids long. CDR3 DNA: TGTGCCAGTACGGTGGCCAACCTGGGAGATACGCAGTATTTT. Translating it yields CASTVANLGDTQYF.

The chain joins TRBV20-1 to TRBJ2-7; 8 nucleotides line up with TRBD1. Germline assignment: CDR1 DFQATT and CDR2 SNEGSKA (reference sequence). This CDR3 has 15 amino acids. V lost 5 bases to trimming and J lost 0 bases; unmatched junction nucleotides: 9. The DNA for the CDR3 is TGCAGTGCTCAAAGACAGGGGTCTGTCTCCTACGAGCAGTACTTC. Translated: CSAQRQGSVSYEQYF.

This clonotype is labeled as medium-sized. The CDR3 spells CATSDPDYPSTDTQYF. As DNA, the CDR3 is TGTGCCACCAGTGACCCGGACTATCCTAGCACAGATACGCAGTATTTT. The V gene is TRBV24-1, the J gene TRBJ2-3; maybe TRBD2 (6 bases). The germline V gene encodes CDR1 KGHDR and CDR2 SFDVKD. CDR3 length equals 16 residues. Trimming stripped 4 bases from V and 0 bases from J, with 13 bases between.

This rearrangement joins TRBV6-2 or TRBV6-3 to TRBJ2-1, with a tentative D call TRBD2 (6 bases). CDR1 is MNHEY, CDR2 SVGEGT, per germline. The CDR3 contains 15 residues. V lost 0 bases, J lost 9 bases, and 15 bases lay in between. The CDR3 is CASSYSMEGTGEQFF. The CDR3 nucleotides read TGTGCCAGCAGTTACTCGATGGAGGGTACGGGTGAGCAGTTCTTC.

V gene TRBV19 combines with J gene TRBJ1-4; D is unresolved. The CDR3 is 15 amino acids. Per germline, CDR1 LNHDA and CDR2 SQIVND (reference sequence). Trimming pared 5 bases from V and 5 bases from J, leaving 15 bases between. The CDR3 DNA is TGTGCCAGTAGTGGTTTATTACAAGGGAATGAAAAACTGTTTTTT. This codes for CASSGLLQGNEKLFF.

This clonotype was recorded once. This may be a read error, as it is one base from a much larger clone. The chain couples TRBV6-1 to TRBJ1-3; 8 bases are a match to TRBD1. The CDR3 has 14 amino acids. Germline-derived CDR1 and CDR2 are MNHNS and SASEGT. The CDR3 nucleotides are TGTCCCAGCGTCGACAGGGGCTCTGGAAACACCATATATTTT. As protein: CPSVDRGSGNTIYF.

This clonotype was detected many times. CDR3: CASSTGTGTGTEAFF. DNA for the CDR3: TGTGCCAGCAGCACGGGTACCGGAACGGGAACTGAAGCTTTCTTT. The rearrangement joins TRBV28 to TRBJ1-1; no reliable D call. The CDR3 contains 15 residues. V was clipped by 6 bases and J by 5 bases, with 19 bases between them. The germline CDR1 and CDR2 sequences are MDHEN and SYDVKM.

The chain has TRBV7-6 and TRBJ1-1; D unresolved. The CDR3 has 13 residues. The V end lost 5 bases, the J end lost 1 base, and 8 bases lay between the germline ends. Germline loops: CDR1 SGHVS, CDR2 FNYEAQ. The CDR3 sequence is CASSAQTNTEAFF. In DNA, the CDR3 is TGTGCCAGCAGCGCACAGACGAACACTGAAGCTTTCTTT.

Points on this clonotype: A much larger clone lies one base from this, so it may be a read error. The V gene is TRBV20-1, the J gene TRBJ2-7, with a tentative D call TRBD1 (6 bases). The length of the CDR3 is 12 residues. Looked up from germline, CDR1 is DFQATT and CDR2 is SNEGSKA (reference sequence). CDR3 sequence: CTTVTGDGEQYF. CDR3 coding DNA: TGCACTACCGTGACAGGCGACGGCGAGCAGTACTTC.

On this clonotype: Sequence at one end of the junction differs from germline and may be a read error. The chain links TRBV24-1 to TRBJ1-2; D might be TRBD1 (6 bases). Germline CDR1 is KGHDR and CDR2 is SFDVKD. CDR3 length: 16 residues. Here the CDR3 DNA reads TGTGCCGCCAGTGATTTCACCACGACAGGCACTAATGGCTACACCTTC. Translating gives CAASDFTTTGTNGYTF.

There are many counts of this clonotype. The chain couples TRBV2 to TRBJ1-2; weak D call: TRBD1 (5 bases). The V gene lost 4 bases and the J gene lost 10 bases, with 13 bases spanning the gap. Germline V gene lookup returns CDR1 SNHLY and CDR2 FYNNEI. CDR3 length: 12 residues. CDR3 bases: TGTGCCAGCAGTGTTCGGGGGAAGGCCTACACCTTC. Protein sequence: CASSVRGKAYTF.

By share, this clonotype counts as medium-sized. The chain has TRBV19 and TRBJ1-5, with TRBD1 as a possible D gene (6 bases). Germline V gene lookup returns CDR1 LNHDA and CDR2 SQIVND (reference sequence). V lost 5 bases to trimming and J lost 6 bases, with 11 bases between them. The CDR3 is 13 residues long. The CDR3, as DNA: TGTGCCAGTAGTGCAGGGGAGGTTCAGCCCCAGCATTTT. Its translation is CASSAGEVQPQHF.

This clonotype has only a few counts. This chain joins TRBV14 and TRBJ2-7; TRBD1 or TRBD2 may be the D gene (5 bases each). CDR3 size: 14 residues. From germline, CDR1 is SGHDN and CDR2 FVKESK. V was shortened by 1 base and J by 3 bases, with 10 bases between the two germline ends. The CDR3 DNA follows: TGTGCCAGCAGCCAAGGGGGGATCCTCTACGAGCAGTACTTC. Translating gives CASSQGGILYEQYF.

This clonotype was detected many times. The chain couples TRBV12-3 or TRBV12-4 to TRBJ2-1; TRBD1 matches 9 bases. This CDR3 contains 17 residues. With V trimmed by 6 bases and J by 15 bases, 24 bases remained unmatched. The CDR3 loop is CASSARGGTGNLGRVFF. The CDR3 DNA follows: TGTGCCAGCAGCGCCCGAGGAGGGACAGGGAACCTAGGGCGGGTGTTCTTC.